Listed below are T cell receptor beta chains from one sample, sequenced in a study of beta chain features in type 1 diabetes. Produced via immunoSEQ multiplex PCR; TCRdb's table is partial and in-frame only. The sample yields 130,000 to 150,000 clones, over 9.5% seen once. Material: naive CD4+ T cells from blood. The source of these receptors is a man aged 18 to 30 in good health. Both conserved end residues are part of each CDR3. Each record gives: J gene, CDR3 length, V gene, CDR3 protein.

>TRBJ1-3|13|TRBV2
CASLPDSGNTIYF
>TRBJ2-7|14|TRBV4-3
CASSRGQGIYEQYF
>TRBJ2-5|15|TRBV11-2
CASSQSGTTKETQYF
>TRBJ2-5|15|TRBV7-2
CASSLSGGPQETQYF
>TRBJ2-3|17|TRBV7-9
CASSFSLAGGRIDTQYF
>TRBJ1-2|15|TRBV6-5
CASSQEGGRFYGYTF
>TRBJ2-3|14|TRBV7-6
CASSRQEGSDTQYF
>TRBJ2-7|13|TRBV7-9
CASSFSRGYEQYF
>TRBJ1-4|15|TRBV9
CASSPMTGINEKLFF
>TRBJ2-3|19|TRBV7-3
CASSLIGPSAGGRTDTQYF
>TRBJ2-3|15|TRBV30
CAWSSDRPSTDTQYF
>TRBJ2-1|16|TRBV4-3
CASSQRTGDHYNEQFF
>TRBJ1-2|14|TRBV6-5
CASSYDRGIQGYTF
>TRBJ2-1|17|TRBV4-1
CASSRETQGAWGNEQFF
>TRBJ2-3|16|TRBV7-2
CASSILAASGTDTQYF
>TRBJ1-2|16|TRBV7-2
CASSLQRTQGAYGYTF
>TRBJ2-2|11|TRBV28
CAITRGGELFF
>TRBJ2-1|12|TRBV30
CAWSDRVNEQFF
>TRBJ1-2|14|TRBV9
CASSQTRTGSGYTF
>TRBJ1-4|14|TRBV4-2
CASSLTGDDEKLFF
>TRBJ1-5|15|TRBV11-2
CASSSTTGLGQPQHF
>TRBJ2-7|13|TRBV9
CASQLDWGYEQYF
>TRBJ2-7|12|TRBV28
CASSGTGGEQYF
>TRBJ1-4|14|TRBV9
CASSKDRDSEKLFF
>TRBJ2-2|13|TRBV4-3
CASSQELAGELFF
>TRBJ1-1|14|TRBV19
CASKDRVYDTEAFF
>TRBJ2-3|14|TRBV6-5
CASRVAGGMDTQYF
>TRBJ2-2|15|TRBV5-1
CASSFLAGGTGELFF
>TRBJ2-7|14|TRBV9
CASSAWTGSYEQYF
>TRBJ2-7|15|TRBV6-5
CASSYSINRAYEQYF
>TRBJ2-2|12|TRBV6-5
CASSRDTGELFF
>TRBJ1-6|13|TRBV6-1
CASRGAGDSPLHF
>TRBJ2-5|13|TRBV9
CASSTAGRETQYF
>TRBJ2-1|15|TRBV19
CASSPPDRPYNEQFF
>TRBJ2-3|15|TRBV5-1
CASNLAVADTDTQYF
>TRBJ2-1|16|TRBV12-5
CASGPSTGGGYNEQFF
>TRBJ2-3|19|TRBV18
CASSPPPVGVRGGADTQYF
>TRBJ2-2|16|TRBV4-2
CASSPDRDLAGGELFF
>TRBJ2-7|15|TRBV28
CASSYQGGSNYEQYF
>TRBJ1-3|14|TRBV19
CASSIGGRGNTIYF
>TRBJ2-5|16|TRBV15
CATSKTSGGLQETQYF
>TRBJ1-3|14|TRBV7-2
CASSPTGSGNTIYF